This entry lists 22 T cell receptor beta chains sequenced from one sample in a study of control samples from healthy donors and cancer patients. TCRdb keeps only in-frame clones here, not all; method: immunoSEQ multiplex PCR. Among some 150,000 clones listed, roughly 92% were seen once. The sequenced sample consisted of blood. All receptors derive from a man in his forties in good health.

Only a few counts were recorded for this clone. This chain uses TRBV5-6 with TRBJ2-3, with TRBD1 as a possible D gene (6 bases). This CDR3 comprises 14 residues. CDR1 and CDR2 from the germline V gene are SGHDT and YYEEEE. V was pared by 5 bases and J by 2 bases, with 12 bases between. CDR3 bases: TGTGCCAGCAGAAGCAGGGGAATCACAGATACGCAGTATTTT. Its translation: CASRSRGITDTQYF.

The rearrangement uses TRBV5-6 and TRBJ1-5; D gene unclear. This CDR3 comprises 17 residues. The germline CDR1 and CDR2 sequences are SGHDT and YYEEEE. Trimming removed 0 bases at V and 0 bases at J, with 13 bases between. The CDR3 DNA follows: TGTGCCAGCAGCTTGGCTACAGAAGAATATAGCAATCAGCCCCAGCATTTT. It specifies CASSLATEEYSNQPQHF. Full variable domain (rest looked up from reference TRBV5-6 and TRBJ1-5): DAGVTQSPTHLIKTRGQQVTLRCSPKSGHDTVSWYQQALGQGPQFIFQYYEEEERQRGNFPDRFSGHQFPNYSSELNVNALLLGDSALYLCASSLATEEYSNQPQHFGDGTRLSIL.

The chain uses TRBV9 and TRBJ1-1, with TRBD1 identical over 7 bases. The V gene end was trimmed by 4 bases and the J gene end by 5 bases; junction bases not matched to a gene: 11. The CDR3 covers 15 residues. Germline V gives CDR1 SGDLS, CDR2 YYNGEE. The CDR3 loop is CASSKLSGGGTEAFF. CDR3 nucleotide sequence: TGTGCCAGCAGCAAACTGTCAGGGGGAGGGACTGAAGCTTTCTTT. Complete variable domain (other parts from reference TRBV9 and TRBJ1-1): DSGVTQTPKHLITATGQRVTLRCSPRSGDLSVYWYQQSLDQGLQFLIQYYNGEERAKGNILERFSAQQFPDLHSELNLSSLELGDSALYFCASSKLSGGGTEAFFGQGTRLTVV.

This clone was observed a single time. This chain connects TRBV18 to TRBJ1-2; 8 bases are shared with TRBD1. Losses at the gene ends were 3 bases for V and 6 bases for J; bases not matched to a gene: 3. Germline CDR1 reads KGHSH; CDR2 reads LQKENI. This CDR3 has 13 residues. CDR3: CASSPRTGNGYTF. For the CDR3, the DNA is TGTGCCAGCTCACCGCGGACAGGGAATGGCTACACCTTC.

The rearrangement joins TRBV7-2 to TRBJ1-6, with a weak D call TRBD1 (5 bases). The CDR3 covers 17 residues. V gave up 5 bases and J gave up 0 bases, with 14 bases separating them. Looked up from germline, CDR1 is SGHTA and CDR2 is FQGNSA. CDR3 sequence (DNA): TGTGCCAGCAGCCCCCCAGGGCTCGACTCCTATAATTCACCCCTCCACTTT. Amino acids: CASSPPGLDSYNSPLHF.

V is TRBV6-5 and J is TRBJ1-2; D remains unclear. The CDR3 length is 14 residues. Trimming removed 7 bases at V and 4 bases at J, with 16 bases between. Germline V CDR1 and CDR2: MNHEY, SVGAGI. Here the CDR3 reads CASTPGVGSYGYTF. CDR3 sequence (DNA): TGTGCCAGCACCCCCGGGGTCGGTAGCTATGGCTACACCTTC.

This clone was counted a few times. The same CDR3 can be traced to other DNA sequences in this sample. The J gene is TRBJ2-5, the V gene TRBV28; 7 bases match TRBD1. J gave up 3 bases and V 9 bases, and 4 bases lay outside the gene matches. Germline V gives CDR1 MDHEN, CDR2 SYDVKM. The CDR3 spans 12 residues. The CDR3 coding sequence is TGTGCCAGTAACAGGGGAGAAGAGACCCAGTACTTC. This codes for CASNRGEETQYF. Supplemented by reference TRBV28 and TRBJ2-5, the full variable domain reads DVKVTQSSRYLVKRTGEKVFLECVQDMDHENMFWYRQDPGLGLRLIYFSYDVKMKEKGDIPEGYSVSREKKERFSLILESASTNQTSMYLCASNRGEETQYFGPGTRLLVL.

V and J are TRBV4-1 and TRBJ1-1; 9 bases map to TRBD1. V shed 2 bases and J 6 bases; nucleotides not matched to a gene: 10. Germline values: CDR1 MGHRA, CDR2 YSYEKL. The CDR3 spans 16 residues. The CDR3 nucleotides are TGCGCCAGCAGCCAAACTCCGGGACAGGGTTTCGCTGAAGCTTTCTTT. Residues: CASSQTPGQGFAEAFF.

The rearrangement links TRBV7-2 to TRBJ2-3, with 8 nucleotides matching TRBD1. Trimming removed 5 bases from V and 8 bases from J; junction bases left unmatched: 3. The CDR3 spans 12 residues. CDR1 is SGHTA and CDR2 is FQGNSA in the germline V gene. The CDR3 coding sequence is TGTGCCAGCAGCATCGACAGGGGTACGCAGTATTTT. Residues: CASSIDRGTQYF.

CDR3 DNA sequence: TGCAGCGTTTTCGGGGACAGGGGGGACGAGCAGTACTTC. This encodes CSVFGDRGDEQYF. The chain couples TRBV29-1 to TRBJ2-7; 11 nucleotides agree with TRBD1. Germline V gene lookup returns CDR1 SQVTM and CDR2 ANQGSEA. With V trimmed by 5 bases and J by 5 bases, 5 bases remained unmatched. This CDR3 has 13 amino acids.

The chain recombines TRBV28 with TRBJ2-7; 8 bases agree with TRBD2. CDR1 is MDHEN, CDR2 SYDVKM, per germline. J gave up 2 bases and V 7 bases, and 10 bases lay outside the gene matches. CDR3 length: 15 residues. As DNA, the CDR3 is TGTGCCAGCATCCCACCCCGGGGGGGACCCTACGAGCAGTACTTC. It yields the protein CASIPPRGGPYEQYF.

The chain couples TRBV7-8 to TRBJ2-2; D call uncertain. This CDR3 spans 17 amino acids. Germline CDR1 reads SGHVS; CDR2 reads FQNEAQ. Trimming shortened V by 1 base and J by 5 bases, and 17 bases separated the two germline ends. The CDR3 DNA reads TGTGCCAGCAGCTTAGATGTGGGGTTAGTTGGGACCGGGGAGCTGTTTTTT. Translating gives CASSLDVGLVGTGELFF.

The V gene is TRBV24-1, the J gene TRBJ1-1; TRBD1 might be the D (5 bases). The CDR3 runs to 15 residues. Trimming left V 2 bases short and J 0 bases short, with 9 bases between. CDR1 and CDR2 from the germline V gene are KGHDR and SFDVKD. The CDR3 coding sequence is TGTGCCACCAGTGATTCTAAGGGGATGAACACTGAAGCTTTCTTT. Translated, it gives CATSDSKGMNTEAFF.

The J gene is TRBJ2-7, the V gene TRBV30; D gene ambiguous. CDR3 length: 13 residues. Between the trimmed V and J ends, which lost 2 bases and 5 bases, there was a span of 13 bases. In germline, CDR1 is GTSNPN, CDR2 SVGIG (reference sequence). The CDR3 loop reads CAWSSPGYDEQYF. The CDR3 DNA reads TGTGCCTGGAGTTCTCCTGGGTACGACGAGCAGTACTTC. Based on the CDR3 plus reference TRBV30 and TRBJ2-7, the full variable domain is SQTIHQWPATLVQPVGSPLSLECTVEGTSNPNLYWYRQAAGRGLQLLFYSVGIGQISSEVPQNLSASRPQDRQFILSSKKLLLSDSGFYLCAWSSPGYDEQYFGPGTRLTVT.

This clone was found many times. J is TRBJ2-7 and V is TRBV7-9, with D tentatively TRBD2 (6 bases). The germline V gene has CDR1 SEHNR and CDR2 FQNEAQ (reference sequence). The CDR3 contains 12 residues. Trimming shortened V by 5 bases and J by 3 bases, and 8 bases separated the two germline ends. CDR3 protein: CASSPGGYEQYF. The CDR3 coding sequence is TGTGCCAGCAGCCCCGGGGGCTACGAGCAGTACTTC. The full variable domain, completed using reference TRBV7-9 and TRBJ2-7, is DTGVSQNPRHKITKRGQNVTFRCDPISEHNRLYWYRQTLGQGPEFLTYFQNEAQLEKSRLLSDRFSAERPKGSFSTLEIQRTEQGDSAMYLCASSPGGYEQYFGPGTRLTVT.

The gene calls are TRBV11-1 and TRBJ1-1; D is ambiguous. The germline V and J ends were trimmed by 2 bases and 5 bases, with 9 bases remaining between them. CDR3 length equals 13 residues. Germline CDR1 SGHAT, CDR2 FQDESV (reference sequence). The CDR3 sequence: CASSLSMQTEAFF. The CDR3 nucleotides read TGTGCCAGCAGCTTATCTATGCAAACTGAAGCTTTCTTT.

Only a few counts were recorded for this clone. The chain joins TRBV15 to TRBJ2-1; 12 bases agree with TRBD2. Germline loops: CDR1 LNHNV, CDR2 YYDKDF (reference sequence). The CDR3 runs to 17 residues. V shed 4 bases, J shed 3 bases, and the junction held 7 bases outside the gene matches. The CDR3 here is CATSTRLGLAGYNEQFF. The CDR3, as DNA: TGTGCCACCAGCACTCGGTTGGGACTAGCGGGCTACAATGAGCAGTTCTTC.

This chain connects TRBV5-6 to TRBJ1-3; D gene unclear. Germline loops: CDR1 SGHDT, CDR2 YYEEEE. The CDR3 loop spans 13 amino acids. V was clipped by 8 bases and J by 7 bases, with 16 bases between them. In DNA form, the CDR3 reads TGTGCCAGTGGTGAGGGCGGCTTGAACACCATATATTTT. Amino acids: CASGEGGLNTIYF.

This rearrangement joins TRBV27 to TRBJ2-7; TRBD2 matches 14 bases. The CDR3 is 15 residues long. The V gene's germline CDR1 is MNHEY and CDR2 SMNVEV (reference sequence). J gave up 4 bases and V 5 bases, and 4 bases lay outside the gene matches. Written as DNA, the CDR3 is TGTGCCAGCAGTCCCGGGACTAGCGGGAGATACGAGCAGTACTTC. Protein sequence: CASSPGTSGRYEQYF.

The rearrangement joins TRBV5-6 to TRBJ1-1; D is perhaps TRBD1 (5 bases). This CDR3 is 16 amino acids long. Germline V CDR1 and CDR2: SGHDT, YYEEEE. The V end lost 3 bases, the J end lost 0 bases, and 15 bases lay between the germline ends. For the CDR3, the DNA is TGTGCCAGCAGCTCCGTTTTACAGGCCCTGAACACTGAAGCTTTCTTT. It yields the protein CASSSVLQALNTEAFF.

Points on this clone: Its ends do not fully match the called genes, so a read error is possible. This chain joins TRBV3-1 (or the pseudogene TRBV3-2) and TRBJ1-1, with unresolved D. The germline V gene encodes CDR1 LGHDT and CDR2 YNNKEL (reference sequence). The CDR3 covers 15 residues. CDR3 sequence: CASTQERAPNTEAFF. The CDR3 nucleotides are TGTGCCAGCACCCAAGAAAGGGCGCCGAACACTGAAGCTTTCTTT.

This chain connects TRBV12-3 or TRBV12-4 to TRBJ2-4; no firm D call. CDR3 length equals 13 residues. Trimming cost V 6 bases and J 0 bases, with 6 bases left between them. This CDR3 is CASRSVAKNIQYF. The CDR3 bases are TGTGCCAGCAGGTCCGTAGCCAAAAACATTCAGTACTTC.